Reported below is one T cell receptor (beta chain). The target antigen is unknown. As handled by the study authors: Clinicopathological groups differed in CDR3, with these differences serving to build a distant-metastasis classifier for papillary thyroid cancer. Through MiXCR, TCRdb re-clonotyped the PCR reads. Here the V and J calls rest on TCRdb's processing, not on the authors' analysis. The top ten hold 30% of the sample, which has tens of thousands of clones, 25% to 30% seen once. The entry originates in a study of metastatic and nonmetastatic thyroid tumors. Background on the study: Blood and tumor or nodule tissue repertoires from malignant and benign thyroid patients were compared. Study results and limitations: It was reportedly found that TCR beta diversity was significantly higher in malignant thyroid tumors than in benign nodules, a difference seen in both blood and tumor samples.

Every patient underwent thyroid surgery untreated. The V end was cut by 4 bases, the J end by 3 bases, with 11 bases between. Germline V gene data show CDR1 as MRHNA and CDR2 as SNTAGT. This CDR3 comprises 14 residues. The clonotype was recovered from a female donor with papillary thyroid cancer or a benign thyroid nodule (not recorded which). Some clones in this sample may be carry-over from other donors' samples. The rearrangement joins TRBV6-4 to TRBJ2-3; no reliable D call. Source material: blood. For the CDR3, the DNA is TGTGCCAGCAGTGTGACCCTACTAACAGATACGCAGTATTTT. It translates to CASSVTLLTDTQYF.